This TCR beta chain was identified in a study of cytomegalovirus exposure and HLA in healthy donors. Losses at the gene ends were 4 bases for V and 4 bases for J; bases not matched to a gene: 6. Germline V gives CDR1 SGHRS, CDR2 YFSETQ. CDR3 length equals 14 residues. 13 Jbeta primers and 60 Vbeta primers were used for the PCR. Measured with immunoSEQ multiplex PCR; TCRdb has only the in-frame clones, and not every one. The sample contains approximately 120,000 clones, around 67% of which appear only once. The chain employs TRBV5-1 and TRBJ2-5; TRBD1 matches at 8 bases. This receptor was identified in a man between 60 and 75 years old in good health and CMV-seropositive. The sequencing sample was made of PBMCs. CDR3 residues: CASSPGTGVETQYF. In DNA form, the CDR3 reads TGCGCCAGCAGCCCCGGGACAGGCGTAGAGACCCAGTACTTC.